The rows below give T cell receptor beta chains drawn from one sample of a study of glioma-infiltrating T cells. Via MiXCR, TCRdb re-called the multiplex PCR reads, giving one row per CDR3 protein. The data show some 180,000 distinct CDR3 sequences, 25% to 35% seen once. Specimen: glioma tissue, nonneoplastic brain tissue, or PBMCs (not recorded which). The receptors here all came from a human donor with low-grade glioma or glioblastoma, undergoing nonglioma brain surgery, or in good health (not recorded which). Each CDR3 is given with its conserved first and last residue. The D gene is left open where the match is weak. Clone size appears in some rows only: once, few, many, or a class for an expanded clone.

TRBD2 TRBJ2-3 TRBV5-1 many CARRAGSTDTQYF TGCGCCAGAAGAGCGGGAAGCACAGATACGCAGTATTTT
TRBD2 TRBJ2-7 TRBV20-1 many CSAYPLLAGREQYF TGCAGTGCTTATCCACTTCTAGCGGGACGGGAGCAGTACTTC
NA TRBJ1-5 TRBV6-9 NA CASISFGHGQPQHF TGTGCCAGCATTTCTTTTGGGCATGGTCAGCCCCAGCATTTT
NA TRBJ2-2 TRBV7-9 few CASSLALGNSYTGELFF TGTGCCAGCAGCTTAGCGCTTGGTAACAGTTACACCGGGGAGCTGTTTTTT
TRBD1 TRBJ2-1 TRBV27 NA CASRGQGGSNEQFF TGTGCCAGCAGGGGACAGGGAGGATCCAATGAGCAGTTCTTC
NA TRBJ2-2 TRBV20-1 many CSAINTGELFF TGCAGTGCAATTAACACCGGGGAGCTGTTTTTT
TRBD1 TRBJ1-1 TRBV5-1 many CASRGTGGTEAFF TGCGCCAGCAGGGGGACAGGGGGCACTGAAGCTTTCTTT
NA TRBJ1-5 TRBV19 NA CASSIALTGPSQPQHF TGTGCCAGTAGTATAGCCCTGACAGGTCCCAGTCAGCCCCAGCATTTT
TRBD2 TRBJ2-4 TRBV28 many CASSSLAGLAKNIQYF TGTGCCAGCAGTTCCCTAGCGGGTCTAGCCAAAAACATTCAGTACTTC
TRBD1 TRBJ2-7 TRBV6-5 many CASSYSVSGQSYEQYF TGTGCCAGCAGTTACTCCGTATCGGGACAGTCCTACGAGCAGTACTTC
TRBD2 TRBJ2-3 TRBV18 many CASSPVSGRTTDTQYF TGTGCCAGCTCACCAGTTAGCGGGAGGACCACAGATACGCAGTATTTT
TRBD1 TRBJ1-1 TRBV12-3/TRBV12-4 many CASSLRQGRYLGAFF TGTGCCAGCAGTTTAAGACAGGGGAGGTACCTTGGAGCTTTCTTT
NA TRBJ1-3 TRBV7-2 many CASSSSGTSNTIYF TGTGCCAGCAGCTCGTCGGGAACTTCGAACACCATATATTTT
NA TRBJ2-5 TRBV13 NA CASSSTGIETQYF TGTGCCAGCAGCTCGACAGGTATAGAGACCCAGTACTTC
NA TRBJ2-7 TRBV11-2 few CASSPPPLGIYEQYF TGTGCCAGCAGTCCCCCACCGCTAGGGATCTACGAGCAGTACTTC
NA TRBJ2-5 TRBV20-1 NA CSDRDQMAGGKTKYF TGCAGTGATAGAGATCAAATGGCAGGGGGGAAGACCAAGTACTTC